One TCR beta chain is described in this entry. Its antigen is undetermined. This entry belongs to a study of shared clonotypes between healthy human individuals. Per the authors' pipeline: Junction-only sequences without quality scores were provided by ImmunoSEQ, so filtering was different. The assay was immunoSEQ multiplex PCR, and TCRdb's table has in-frame clones only and misses some. V and J calls and clone size are copied from that table; D and trimming were computed from the DNA. This repertoire shows roughly 510,000 clones, over 60% found once; its top ten account for around 12%. V was cut by 1 base and J by 1 base, with 11 bases left in between. CDR3 length: 15 amino acids. Germline V gene lookup returns CDR1 SQVTM and CDR2 ANQGSEA. Study-level findings and limits: Clonotype sharing among donors was thought likely to change with sequencing depth. Limited genetic and exposure-history diversity came from having few donors.

The chain couples TRBV29-1 to TRBJ2-1; D is perhaps TRBD1 (5 bases). The sequenced sample was PBMCs. The receptor was derived from a woman aged 40 to 50 in good health. Some clones in this sample may be carry-over from other donors' samples. The CDR3 sequence is CSVEGNKGSYNEQFF. The CDR3 DNA follows: TGCAGCGTTGAAGGGAACAAGGGGTCCTACAATGAGCAGTTCTTC.